The source of this T cell receptor (beta chain) is a study of T cells in Graves' hyperthyroidism and ophthalmopathy. This clonotype was seen a few times. Antigen specificity is unknown. There were TCR beta CDR3 regions amplified from RNA transcripts. Primed by the HTBI set, a first-round RT-PCR was run on the TCR CDR3. MiXCR, applied by TCRdb to the multiplex PCR reads, yields one record per CDR3 protein. The data contain about 640,000 distinct CDR3 sequences, 20% to 25% of them singletons. Whole-study findings and limits: Researchers found most expanded thyroid clonotypes above 0.001 in blood as well. Classification by a 13 V-J model distinguished ophthalmopathy from stable hyperthyroidism.

Researchers barred patients who had uncontrolled infection, other autoimmune disease, pregnancy or lactation. Deletions cut 7 bases from V and 2 bases from J, with 10 bases between. There are 13 residues in the CDR3. Sequencing was carried out using blood. This receptor was obtained from a man aged 25 to 45 with Graves' ophthalmopathy. The chain combines TRBV12-3 or TRBV12-4 with TRBJ2-3; D call uncertain. The CDR3 nucleotides are TGTGCCAGCACCAAGGTGCTCACAGATACGCAGTATTTT. Protein product: CASTKVLTDTQYF.